These T cell receptor beta chains were read from a single sample in a study of blood T cell repertoires in COVID-19. Only in-frame clones appear in the TCRdb table, and some are missing; sequencing was by immunoSEQ multiplex PCR. Among 150,000 to 200,000 clones, approximately 88% were seen once, and the ten largest hold 10% to 15%. Input material: PBMCs or T cells enriched from blood (not recorded which). Receptors were obtained from a woman aged 60-70 years who had recovered from COVID-19. The CDR3 runs from the conserved cysteine through the conserved F or W. Each record gives: J gene, clone size, D gene, V gene, CDR3 DNA, CDR3 protein. The D gene is left open where the match is weak. Size tells how often a clone was seen (once, few, many) or the class of an expanded clone, and some rows leave it out.

>TRBJ2-5|.|TRBD2|TRBV5-1
TGCGCCAGCAGCTTGGTTCCAGCGGGAGATGGAGAGACCCAGTACTTC
CASSLVPAGDGETQYF
>TRBJ2-5|.|.|TRBV3-1/TRBV3-2
TGTGCCAGCAGCCCAGGGTTCAGGGAGACCCAGTACTTC
CASSPGFRETQYF
>TRBJ1-3|few|.|TRBV2
TGTGCCAGCAGTGAAGGGGCACTCGGAAACACCATATATTTT
CASSEGALGNTIYF
>TRBJ1-5|.|.|TRBV19
TGTGCCAGTAGTGGGGGGGACTACGGCATACTTATAGACAATCAGCCCCAGCATTTT
CASSGGDYGILIDNQPQHF
>TRBJ2-7|.|TRBD1|TRBV27
TGTGCCAGTTCATACTCCTCGGGACAGAGCCTTTACGAGCAGTACTTC
CASSYSSGQSLYEQYF
>TRBJ2-2|.|TRBD1|TRBV9
TGTGCCAGCAGCGTAGAAACAGGGGGCACCGGGGAGCTGTTTTTT
CASSVETGGTGELFF
>TRBJ2-2|.|.|TRBV28
TGTGCCAGCAGCCGGGGGTCTAACACCGGGGAGCTGTTTTTT
CASSRGSNTGELFF
>TRBJ1-6|.|TRBD1|TRBV5-8
TGTGCCAGCAGCTTCCGGGACAGGGGAAATTCACCCCTCCACTTT
CASSFRDRGNSPLHF
>TRBJ2-3|few|TRBD2|TRBV4-2
TGTGCCAGCAGCCCGCTCATAGCGGGATTCACAGATACGCAGTATTTT
CASSPLIAGFTDTQYF
>TRBJ2-7|.|TRBD2|TRBV2
TGTGCCAGCAGGGGACTAGCGGGTGCAGGGCAGTACTTC
CASRGLAGAGQYF
>TRBJ2-3|.|TRBD2|TRBV9
TGTGCCAGCAGTTCGAGCGGGGGGCCACAAGATACGCAGTATTTT
CASSSSGGPQDTQYF
>TRBJ2-1|.|TRBD2|TRBV9
TGTGCCAGCAGTAAACCTGGACTAGCGGGAGTTAGTGAGCAGTTCTTC
CASSKPGLAGVSEQFF
>TRBJ1-1|.|.|TRBV28
TGTGCCAGCAGTTCCCAAAACACTGAAGCTTTCTTT
CASSSQNTEAFF
>TRBJ2-5|.|TRBD1|TRBV6-5
TGTGCCAGCAGAGTCGGGACAGGGTTCGGGGAGACCCAGTACTTC
CASRVGTGFGETQYF
>TRBJ2-1|few|.|TRBV7-9
TGTGCCAGCAGCTTATCCTTCTGGTGGCAGGGCAGCAATGAGCAGTTCTTC
CASSLSFWWQGSNEQFF
>TRBJ1-1|.|TRBD1|TRBV28
TGTGCCAGCAGTTCCGGACAGGTGAACACTGAAGCTTTCTTT
CASSSGQVNTEAFF